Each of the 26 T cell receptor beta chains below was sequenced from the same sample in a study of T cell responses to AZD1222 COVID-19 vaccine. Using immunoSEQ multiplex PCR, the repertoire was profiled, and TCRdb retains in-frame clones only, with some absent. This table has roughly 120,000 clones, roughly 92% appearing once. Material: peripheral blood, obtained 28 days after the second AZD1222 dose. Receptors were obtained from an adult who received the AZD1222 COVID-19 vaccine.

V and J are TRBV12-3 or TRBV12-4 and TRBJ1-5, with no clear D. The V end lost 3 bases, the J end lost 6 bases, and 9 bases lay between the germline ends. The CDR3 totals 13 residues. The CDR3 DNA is TGTGCCAGCAGTTTCGGAGAGGGTCAGCCCCAGCATTTT. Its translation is CASSFGEGQPQHF.

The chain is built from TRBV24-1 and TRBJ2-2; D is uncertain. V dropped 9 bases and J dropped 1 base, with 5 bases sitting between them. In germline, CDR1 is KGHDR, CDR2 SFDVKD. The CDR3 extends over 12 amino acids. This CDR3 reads CATSENTGELFF. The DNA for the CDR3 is TGTGCCACCTCCGAGAACACCGGGGAGCTGTTTTTT.

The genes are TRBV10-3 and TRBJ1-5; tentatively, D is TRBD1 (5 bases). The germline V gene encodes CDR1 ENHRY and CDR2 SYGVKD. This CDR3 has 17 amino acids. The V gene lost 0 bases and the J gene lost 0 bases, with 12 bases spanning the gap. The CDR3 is CAISESPGRYSNQPQHF. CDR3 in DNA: TGTGCCATCAGTGAGTCTCCGGGACGGTATAGCAATCAGCCCCAGCATTTT.

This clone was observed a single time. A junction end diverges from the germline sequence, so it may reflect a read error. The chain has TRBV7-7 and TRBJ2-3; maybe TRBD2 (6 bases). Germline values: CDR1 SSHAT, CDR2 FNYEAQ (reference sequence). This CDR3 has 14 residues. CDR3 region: CASSQRLGGDTQYF. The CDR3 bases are TGTGCTAGCAGCCAAAGACTAGGAGGGGATACGCAGTATTTT. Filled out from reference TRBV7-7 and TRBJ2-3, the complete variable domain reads GAGVSQSPRYKVTKRGQDVTLRCDPISSHATLYWYQQALGQGPEFLTYFNYEAQPDKSGLPSDRFSAERPEGSISTLTIQRTEQRDSAMYRCASSQRLGGDTQYFGPGTRLTVL.

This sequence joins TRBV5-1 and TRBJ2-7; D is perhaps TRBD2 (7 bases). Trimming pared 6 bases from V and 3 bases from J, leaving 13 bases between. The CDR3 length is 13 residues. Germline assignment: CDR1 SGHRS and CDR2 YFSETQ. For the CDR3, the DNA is TGCGCCAGCAAGGTGGGGGGGCTCTACGAGCAGTACTTC. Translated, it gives CASKVGGLYEQYF.

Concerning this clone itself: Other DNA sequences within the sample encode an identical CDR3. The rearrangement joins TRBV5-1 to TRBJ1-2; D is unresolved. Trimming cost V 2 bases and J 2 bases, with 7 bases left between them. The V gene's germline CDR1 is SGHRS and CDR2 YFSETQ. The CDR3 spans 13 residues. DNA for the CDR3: TGCGCCAGCAGCTTAGAGGGCAACTATGGCTACACCTTC. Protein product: CASSLEGNYGYTF. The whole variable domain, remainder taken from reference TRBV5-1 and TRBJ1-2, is KAGVTQTPRYLIKTRGQQVTLSCSPISGHRSVSWYQQTPGQGLQFLFEYFSETQRNKGNFPGRFSGRQFSNSRSEMNVSTLELGDSALYLCASSLEGNYGYTFGSGTRLTVV.

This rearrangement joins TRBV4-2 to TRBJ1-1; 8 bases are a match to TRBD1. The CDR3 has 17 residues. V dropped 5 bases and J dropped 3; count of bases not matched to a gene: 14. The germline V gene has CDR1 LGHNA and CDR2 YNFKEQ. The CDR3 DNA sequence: TGTGCCAGCAGCTCGGCCCAGGGACAGGTGGAACACACTGAAGCTTTCTTT. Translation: CASSSAQGQVEHTEAFF.

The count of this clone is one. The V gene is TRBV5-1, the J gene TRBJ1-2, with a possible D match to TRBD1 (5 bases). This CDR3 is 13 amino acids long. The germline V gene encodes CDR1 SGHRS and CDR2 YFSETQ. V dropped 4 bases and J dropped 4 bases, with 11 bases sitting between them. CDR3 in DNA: TGCGCCAGCAGCCCCGAACAGGCCTATGGCTACACCTTC. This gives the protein CASSPEQAYGYTF.

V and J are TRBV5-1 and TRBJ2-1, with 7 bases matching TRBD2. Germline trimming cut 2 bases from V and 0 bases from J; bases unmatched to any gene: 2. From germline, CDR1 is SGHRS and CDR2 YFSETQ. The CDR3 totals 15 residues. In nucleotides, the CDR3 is TGCGCCAGCAGCTTTGGCGGGAGCTCCTACAATGAGCAGTTCTTC. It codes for CASSFGGSSYNEQFF.

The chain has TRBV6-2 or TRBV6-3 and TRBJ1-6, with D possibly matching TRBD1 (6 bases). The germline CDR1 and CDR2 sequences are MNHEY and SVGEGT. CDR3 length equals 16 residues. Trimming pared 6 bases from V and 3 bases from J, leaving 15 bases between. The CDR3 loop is CASSRGGTLYNSPLHF. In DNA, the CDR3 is TGTGCCAGCAGCCGTGGGGGCACCCTCTATAATTCACCCCTCCACTTT.

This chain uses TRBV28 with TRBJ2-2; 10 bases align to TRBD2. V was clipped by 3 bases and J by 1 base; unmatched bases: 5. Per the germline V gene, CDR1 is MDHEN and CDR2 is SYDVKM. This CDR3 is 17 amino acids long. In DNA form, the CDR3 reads TGTGCCAGCAGTTTCCTAGCGGGGGCTATGAACACCGGGGAGCTGTTTTTT. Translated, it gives CASSFLAGAMNTGELFF.

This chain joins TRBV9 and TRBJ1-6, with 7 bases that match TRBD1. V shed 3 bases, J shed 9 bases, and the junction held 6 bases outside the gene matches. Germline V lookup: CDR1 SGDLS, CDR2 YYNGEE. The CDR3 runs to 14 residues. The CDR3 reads CASSDRGGSSPLHF. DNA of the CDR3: TGTGCCAGCAGCGACAGGGGCGGTAGTTCACCCCTCCACTTT.

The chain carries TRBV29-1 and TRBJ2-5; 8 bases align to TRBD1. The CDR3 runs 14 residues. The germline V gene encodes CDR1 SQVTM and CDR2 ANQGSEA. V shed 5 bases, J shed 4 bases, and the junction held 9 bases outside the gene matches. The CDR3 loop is CSVFGGRGRETQYF. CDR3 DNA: TGCAGCGTTTTTGGGGGCAGGGGGCGAGAGACCCAGTACTTC.

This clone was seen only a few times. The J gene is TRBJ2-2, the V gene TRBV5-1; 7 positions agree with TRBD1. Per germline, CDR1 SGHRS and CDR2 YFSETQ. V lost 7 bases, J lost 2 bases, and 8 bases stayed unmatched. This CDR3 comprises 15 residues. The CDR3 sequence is CASGMGQPNTGELFF. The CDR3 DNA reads TGCGCCAGCGGGATGGGACAGCCAAACACCGGGGAGCTGTTTTTT.

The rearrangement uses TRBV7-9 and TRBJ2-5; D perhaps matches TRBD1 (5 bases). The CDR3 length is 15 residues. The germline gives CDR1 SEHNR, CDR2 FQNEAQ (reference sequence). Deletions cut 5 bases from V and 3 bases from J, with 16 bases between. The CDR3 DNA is TGTGCCAGCAGCCCGCAAGGCCGGACAAAAGAGACCCAGTACTTC. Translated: CASSPQGRTKETQYF. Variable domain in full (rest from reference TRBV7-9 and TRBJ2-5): DTGVSQNPRHKITKRGQNVTFRCDPISEHNRLYWYRQTLGQGPEFLTYFQNEAQLEKSRLLSDRFSAERPKGSFSTLEIQRTEQGDSAMYLCASSPQGRTKETQYFGPGTRLLVL.

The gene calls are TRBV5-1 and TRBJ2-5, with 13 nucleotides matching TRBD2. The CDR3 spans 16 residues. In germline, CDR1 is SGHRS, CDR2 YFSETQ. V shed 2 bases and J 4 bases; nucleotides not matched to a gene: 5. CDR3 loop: CASSFGTSGVLETQYF. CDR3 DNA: TGCGCCAGCAGCTTTGGGACTAGCGGGGTTCTAGAGACCCAGTACTTC.

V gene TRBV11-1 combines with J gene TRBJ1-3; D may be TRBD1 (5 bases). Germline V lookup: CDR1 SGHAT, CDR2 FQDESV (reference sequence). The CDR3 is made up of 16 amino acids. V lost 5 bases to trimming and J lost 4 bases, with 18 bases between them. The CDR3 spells CASSPTPGAVGNTIYF. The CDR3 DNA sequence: TGTGCCAGCAGCCCAACCCCCGGGGCAGTCGGAAACACCATATATTTT.

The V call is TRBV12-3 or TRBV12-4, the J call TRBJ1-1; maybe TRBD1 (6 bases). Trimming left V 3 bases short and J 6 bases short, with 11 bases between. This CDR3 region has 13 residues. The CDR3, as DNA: TGTGCCAGCAGTTTTGCGGGGGCCGCTGAAGCTTTCTTT. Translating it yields CASSFAGAAEAFF.

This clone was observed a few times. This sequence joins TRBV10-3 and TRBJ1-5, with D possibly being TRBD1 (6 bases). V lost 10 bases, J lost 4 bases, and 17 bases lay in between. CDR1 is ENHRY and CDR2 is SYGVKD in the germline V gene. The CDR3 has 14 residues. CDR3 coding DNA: TGTGCCAGCAGCTCGGCAGGGGTGAATCAGCCCCAGCATTTT. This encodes CASSSAGVNQPQHF.

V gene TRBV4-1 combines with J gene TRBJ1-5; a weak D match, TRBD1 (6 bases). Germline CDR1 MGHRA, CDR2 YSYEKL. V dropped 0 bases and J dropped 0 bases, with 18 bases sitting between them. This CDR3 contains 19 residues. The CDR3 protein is CASSQDYGEGVYSNQPQHF. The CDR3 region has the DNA TGCGCCAGCAGCCAAGATTACGGGGAGGGGGTTTATAGCAATCAGCCCCAGCATTTT.

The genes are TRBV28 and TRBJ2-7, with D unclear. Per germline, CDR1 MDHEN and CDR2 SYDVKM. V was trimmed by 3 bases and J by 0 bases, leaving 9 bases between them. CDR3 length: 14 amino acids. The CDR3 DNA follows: TGTGCCAGCAGTTTGTCGCGGACCTCCTACGAGCAGTACTTC. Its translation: CASSLSRTSYEQYF.

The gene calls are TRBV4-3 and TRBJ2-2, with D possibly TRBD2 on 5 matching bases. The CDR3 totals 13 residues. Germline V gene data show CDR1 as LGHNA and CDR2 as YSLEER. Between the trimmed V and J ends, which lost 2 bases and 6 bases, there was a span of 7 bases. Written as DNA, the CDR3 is TGCGCCAGCAGCCAAACTAGTTCCGGGGAGCTGTTTTTT. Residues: CASSQTSSGELFF.

Written as DNA, the CDR3 is TGTGCCAGCAGCCAAGTGAAGGCTAGCGGGGGTCTCGAGACCCAGTACTTC. Translating it yields CASSQVKASGGLETQYF. The chain joins TRBV3-1 (or the pseudogene TRBV3-2) to TRBJ2-5, with 10 bases fitting TRBD2. Germline V gives CDR1 LGHDT, CDR2 YNNKEL (reference sequence). V shed 1 base and J 5 bases; nucleotides not matched to a gene: 10. The CDR3 length is 17 residues.

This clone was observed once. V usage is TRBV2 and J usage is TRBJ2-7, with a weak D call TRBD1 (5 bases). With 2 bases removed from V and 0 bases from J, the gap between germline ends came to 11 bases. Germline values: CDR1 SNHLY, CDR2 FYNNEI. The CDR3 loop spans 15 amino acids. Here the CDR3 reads CASSEQQVSSYEQYF. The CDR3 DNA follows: TGTGCCAGCAGTGAACAACAGGTCAGCTCCTACGAGCAGTACTTC.

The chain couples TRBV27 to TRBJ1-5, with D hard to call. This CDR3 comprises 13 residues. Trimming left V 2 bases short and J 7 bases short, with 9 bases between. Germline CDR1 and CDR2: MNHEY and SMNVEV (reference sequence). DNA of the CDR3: TGTGCCAGCAGTTTACGGGGTAACCAGCCCCAGCATTTT. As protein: CASSLRGNQPQHF.

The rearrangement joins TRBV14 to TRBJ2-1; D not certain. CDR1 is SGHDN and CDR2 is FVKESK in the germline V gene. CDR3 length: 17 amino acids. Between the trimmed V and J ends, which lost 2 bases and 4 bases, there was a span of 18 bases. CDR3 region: CASSQMGRASKYNEQFF. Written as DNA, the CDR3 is TGTGCCAGCAGCCAAATGGGTCGAGCCAGCAAGTACAATGAGCAGTTCTTC.